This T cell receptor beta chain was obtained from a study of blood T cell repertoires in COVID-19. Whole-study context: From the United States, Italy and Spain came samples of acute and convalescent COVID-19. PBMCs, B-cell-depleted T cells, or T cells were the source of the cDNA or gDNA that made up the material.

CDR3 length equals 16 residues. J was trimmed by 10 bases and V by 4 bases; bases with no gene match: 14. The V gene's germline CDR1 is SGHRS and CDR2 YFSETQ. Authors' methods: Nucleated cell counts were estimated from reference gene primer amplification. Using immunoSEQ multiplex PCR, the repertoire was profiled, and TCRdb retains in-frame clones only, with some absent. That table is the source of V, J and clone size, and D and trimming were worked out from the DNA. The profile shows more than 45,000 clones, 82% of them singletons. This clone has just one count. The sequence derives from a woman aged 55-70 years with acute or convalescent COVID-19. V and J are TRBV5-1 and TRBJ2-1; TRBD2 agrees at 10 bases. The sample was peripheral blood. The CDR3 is CASSTPGTSVLVEQFF. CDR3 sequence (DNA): TGCGCCAGCAGCACCCCCGGGACTAGCGTTCTTGTCGAGCAGTTCTTC.